The clone carrying this TCR beta chain was seen more than once but under ten times. The data were obtained in a study of response to subunit inactivated influenza vaccine. In TCRdb, the RT-PCR reads were re-called with MiXCR into one record per CDR3 protein. Of 550,000 to 600,000 distinct CDR3 sequences listed, about 12% were seen once; the top ten hold roughly 10%. CDR1 and CDR2 (germline): SGHAT, FQNNGV. Germline trimming cut 5 bases from V and 4 bases from J; bases unmatched to any gene: 6. The CDR3 loop spans 15 amino acids. This chain joins TRBV11-2 and TRBJ2-1; 9 bases are a match to TRBD1. Sample: PBMCs from blood, taken on the day of vaccination. The clonotype comes from a man aged 50-59 years who received an inactivated influenza vaccine. The CDR3 protein is CASSQRQGGYNEQFF. The CDR3 nucleotides are TGTGCCAGCAGCCAAAGACAGGGGGGTTACAATGAGCAGTTCTTC. Together with reference TRBV11-2 and TRBJ2-1, the CDR3 gives the full variable domain: EAGVAQSPRYKIIEKRQSVAFWCNPISGHATLYWYQQILGQGPKLLIQFQNNGVVDDSQLPKDRFSAERLKGVDSTLKIQPAKLEDSAVYLCASSQRQGGYNEQFFGPGTRLTVL.